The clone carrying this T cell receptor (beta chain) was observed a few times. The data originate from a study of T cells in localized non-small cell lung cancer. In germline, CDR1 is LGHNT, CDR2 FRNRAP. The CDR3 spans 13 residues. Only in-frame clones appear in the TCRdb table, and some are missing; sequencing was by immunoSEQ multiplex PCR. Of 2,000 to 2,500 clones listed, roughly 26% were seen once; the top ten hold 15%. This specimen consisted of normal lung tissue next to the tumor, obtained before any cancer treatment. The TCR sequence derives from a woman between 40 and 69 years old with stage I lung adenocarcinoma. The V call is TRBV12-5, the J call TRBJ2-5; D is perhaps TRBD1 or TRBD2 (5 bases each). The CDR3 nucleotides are TGTGCCAGCACGGCCTGGGGGTCGGGGACCCAGTACTTC. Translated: CASTAWGSGTQYF.